The subject of this entry is one TCR beta chain. No antigen is known for it. Though probably carrying unrecorded immune exposures, donors were nominally healthy at sampling. The sample is drawn from a study of cytomegalovirus exposure and HLA in healthy donors. Study at large: Roughly 80 million unique TCRs from HLA-typed donors made up an early data release. Regarding the study as a whole: It is likely that the observed cluster of highly shared sequence variants was a sequencing artifact. Segments of the TCR beta V type were, in most cases, productive about 87% or about 30% of the time in an earlier analysis.

The PCR had 60 Vbeta and 13 Jbeta primers. Sequencing was performed with immunoSEQ multiplex PCR; in TCRdb, only in-frame clones are kept and a portion is missing. The sample has over 60,000 clones; 65% to 85% are singletons. The source material was PBMCs. This TCR derives from a man between 70 and 80 years old in good health and CMV-seronegative.

The CDR3 DNA reads TGTGCCAGCAGCTTAGGGTCAGGGCCGACTGAAGCTTTCTTT. The encoded protein is CASSLGSGPTEAFF. The chain uses TRBV7-6 and TRBJ1-1; D might be TRBD1 (5 bases). Between the trimmed V and J ends, which lost 1 base and 5 bases, there was a span of 11 bases. CDR3 size: 14 residues. The germline CDR1 and CDR2 sequences are SGHVS and FNYEAQ.